This T cell receptor (beta chain) emerged from a study of blood T cells in healthy people across ages. This CDR3 is built from 17 residues. Germline CDR1 is DFQATT and CDR2 is SNEGSKA (reference sequence). The V end was cut by 0 bases, the J end by 0 bases, with 16 bases between. The second PCR ran roughly 6 to 12 cycles with a sample-barcoded 5' primer and J-beta primers. MiXCR, applied by TCRdb to the 5' RACE reads, yields one record per CDR3 protein. The table records 1.5 million or so distinct CDR3 sequences, about 45% of them present only once. The chain recombines TRBV20-1 with TRBJ2-3; maybe TRBD2 (5 bases). The specimen was blood. This sequence was found in a woman aged 18 to 35 in good health. The CDR3 spells CSAREDGSLVSTDTQYF. CDR3 nucleotides: TGCAGTGCTAGAGAGGATGGGAGTCTGGTTAGCACAGATACGCAGTATTTT.